A few counts support the clone carrying this T cell receptor (beta chain). TCRdb processed the RT-PCR reads anew with MiXCR; each CDR3 protein has one entry. In the table there are over 350,000 distinct CDR3 sequences, roughly 17% of which are singletons. The sample comes from a study of patients and donors after allogeneic stem cell transplantation. This CDR3 is built from 14 residues. V lost 6 bases to trimming and J lost 1 base, with 10 bases between them. From germline, CDR1 is SEHNR and CDR2 FQNEAQ (reference sequence). Specimen: blood, either unsorted or a sorted T cell fraction (not recorded which). This sequence was found in a human donor who was either an allogeneic HSCT recipient or a stem cell or donor lymphocyte infusion donor (not recorded which). It is not recorded whose cells these are; they may come from a transplant donor. V gene TRBV7-9 combines with J gene TRBJ1-5; TRBD1 might be the D (6 bases). CDR3 in amino acids: CASSPGASNQPQHF. CDR3 bases: TGTGCCAGCAGTCCAGGGGCAAGCAATCAGCCCCAGCATTTT.